This TCR beta chain is from a study of cytomegalovirus exposure and HLA in healthy donors. CDR3 size: 15 residues. Trimming took off 1 base at V and 2 bases at J, with 9 bases between the two ends. The germline gives CDR1 MNHNS, CDR2 SASEGT. A multiplex PCR was run with 60 Vbeta primers and 13 Jbeta primers. Assay: immunoSEQ multiplex PCR; the TCRdb copy retains only in-frame clones and omits some. The data contain around 150,000 clones, about 81% of them singletons. This receptor was taken from a girl aged 2 to 10 in good health and CMV-seropositive. The chain recombines TRBV6-1 with TRBJ2-1; D call uncertain. Sequenced: PBMCs. DNA for the CDR3: TGTGCCAGCAGTGAAGGAGGATTAACCTACAATGAGCAGTTCTTC. This encodes CASSEGGLTYNEQFF.